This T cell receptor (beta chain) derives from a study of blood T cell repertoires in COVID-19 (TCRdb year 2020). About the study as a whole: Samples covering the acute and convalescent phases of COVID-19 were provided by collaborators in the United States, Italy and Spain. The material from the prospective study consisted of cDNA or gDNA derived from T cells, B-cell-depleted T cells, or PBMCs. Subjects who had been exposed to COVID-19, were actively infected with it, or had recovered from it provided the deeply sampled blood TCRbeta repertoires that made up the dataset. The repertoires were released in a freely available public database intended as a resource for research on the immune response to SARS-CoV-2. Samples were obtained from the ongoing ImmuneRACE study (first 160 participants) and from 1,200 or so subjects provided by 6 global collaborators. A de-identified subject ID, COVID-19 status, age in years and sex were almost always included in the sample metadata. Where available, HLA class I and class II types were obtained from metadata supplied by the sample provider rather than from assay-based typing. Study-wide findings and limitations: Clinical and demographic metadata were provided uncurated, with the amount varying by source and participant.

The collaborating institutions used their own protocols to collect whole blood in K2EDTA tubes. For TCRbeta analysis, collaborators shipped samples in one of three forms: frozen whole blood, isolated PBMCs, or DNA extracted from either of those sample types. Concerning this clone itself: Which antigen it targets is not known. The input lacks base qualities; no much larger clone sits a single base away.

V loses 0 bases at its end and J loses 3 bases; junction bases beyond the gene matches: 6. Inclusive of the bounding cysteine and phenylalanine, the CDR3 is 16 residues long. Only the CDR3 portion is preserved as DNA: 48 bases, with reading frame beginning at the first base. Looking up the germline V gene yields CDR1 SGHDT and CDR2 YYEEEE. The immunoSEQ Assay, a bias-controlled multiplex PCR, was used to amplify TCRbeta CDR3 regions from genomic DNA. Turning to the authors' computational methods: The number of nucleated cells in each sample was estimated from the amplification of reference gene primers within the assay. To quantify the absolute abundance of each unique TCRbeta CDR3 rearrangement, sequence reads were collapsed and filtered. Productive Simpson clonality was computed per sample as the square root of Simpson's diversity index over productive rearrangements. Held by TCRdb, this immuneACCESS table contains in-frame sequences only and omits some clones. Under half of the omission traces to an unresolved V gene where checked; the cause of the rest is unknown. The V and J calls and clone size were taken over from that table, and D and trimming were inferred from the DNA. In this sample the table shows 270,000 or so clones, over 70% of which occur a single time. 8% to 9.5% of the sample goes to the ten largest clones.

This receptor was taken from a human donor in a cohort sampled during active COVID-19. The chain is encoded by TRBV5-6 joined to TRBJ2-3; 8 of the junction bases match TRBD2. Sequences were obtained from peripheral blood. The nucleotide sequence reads TGTGCCAGCAGCTTGGGGAGCGGGAGTTGGACAGATACGCAGTATTTT. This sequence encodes CASSLGSGSWTDTQYF.